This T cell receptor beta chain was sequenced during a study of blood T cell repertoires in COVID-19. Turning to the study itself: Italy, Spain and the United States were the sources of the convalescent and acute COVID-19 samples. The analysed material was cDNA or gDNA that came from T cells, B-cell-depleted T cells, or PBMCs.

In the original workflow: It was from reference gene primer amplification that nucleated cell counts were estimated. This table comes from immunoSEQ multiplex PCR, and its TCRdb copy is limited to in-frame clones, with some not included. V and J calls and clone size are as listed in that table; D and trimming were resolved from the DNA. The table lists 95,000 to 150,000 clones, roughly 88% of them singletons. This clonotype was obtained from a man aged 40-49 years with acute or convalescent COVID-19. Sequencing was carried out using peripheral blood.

Here the CDR3 reads CAITATSGRGEQYF. DNA of the CDR3: TGTGCCATAACCGCGACTAGCGGGAGAGGTGAGCAGTACTTC. The chain uses TRBV6-5 and TRBJ2-7, with 12 bases identical to TRBD2. V dropped 10 bases and J dropped 7; count of bases not matched to a gene: 11. This CDR3 is 14 amino acids long. Germline V CDR1 and CDR2: MNHEY, SVGAGI.